The 9 T cell receptor beta chains in this list originate from one sample, sequenced in a study of human T cells and chemical hapten exposure (dated by TCRdb to about 2021). The library relied on RACE. Sequencer: NextSeq 500. TCRdb ran its own pipeline on the public reads, namely fastp trimming at Q25 and MiXCR clone calling, and kept in-frame beta chains. CDR3 protein sequences are deduplicated, and each keeps its most common genes and DNA. The sample profile shows tens of thousands of distinct CDR3 sequences; more than 8% of them were found once. Of the sample, 26% is held by the ten largest clones. What this sample's time point label stands for: patch test 3, about 24 weeks after DPC sensitization. Taken with the paper, the label for treatment or condition translates to: therapeutic diphenylcyclopropenone sensitization with weekly scalp DPC. Total RNA was isolated from unfractionated whole blood collected in Tempus Blood RNA tubes.

The specimen was whole blood, collected in connection with sensitization to the hapten diphenylcyclopropenone (DPC). All receptors derive from a man aged 45-65 years with alopecia areata. Some clones in this sample may be carry-over from other donors' samples.

This clonotype was observed many times. The chain couples TRBV5-4 to TRBJ2-4, with unresolved D. The CDR3 sequence is 14 residues long. Germline CDR1 SGHNT, CDR2 YYREEE (reference sequence). Trimming stripped 2 bases from V and 7 bases from J, with 13 bases between. CDR3 residues: CASSFQLVGNIQYF. As DNA, the CDR3 is TGTGCCAGCAGCTTTCAGCTGGTGGGGAACATTCAGTACTTC.

This clonotype was picked up many times. The rearrangement joins TRBV7-9 to TRBJ2-7; 8 bases map to TRBD1. Germline V CDR1 and CDR2: SEHNR, FQNEAQ (reference sequence). V lost 5 bases and J lost 0; bases outside the gene matches: 3. The CDR3 has 14 residues. CDR3 protein: CASSVTGDSYEQYF. CDR3 in DNA: TGTGCCAGCAGCGTGACAGGGGACTCCTACGAGCAGTACTTC.

This clonotype was seen a handful of times. The CDR3 region has the DNA TGTGCCAGCAGCTTAGCGACGTGGAAGGGGACCCAGTACTTC. The encoded protein is CASSLATWKGTQYF. J is TRBJ2-5 and V is TRBV7-2; D is undetermined. The germline gives CDR1 SGHTA, CDR2 FQGNSA. This CDR3 comprises 14 residues. Deletions cut 0 bases from V and 7 bases from J, with 12 bases between.

The sample holds many counts of this clonotype. The chain recombines TRBV11-2 with TRBJ2-3; the D gene is possibly TRBD1 (5 bases). Germline-derived CDR1 and CDR2 are SGHAT and FQNNGV. Deletions cut 5 bases from V and 0 bases from J, with 15 bases between. CDR3 length: 16 residues. CDR3 amino acids: CASSRDGATSTDTQYF. The CDR3, as DNA: TGTGCCAGCAGCCGAGATGGGGCGACTAGCACAGATACGCAGTATTTT.

This clonotype was recorded at least ten times. The chain carries TRBV4-3 and TRBJ1-1; D ambiguous. Trimming left V 1 base short and J 1 base short, with 10 bases between. Germline V lookup: CDR1 LGHNA, CDR2 YSLEER. CDR3 size: 15 residues. Here the CDR3 DNA reads TGCGCCAGCAGCCAAGGAATCAGCCCGAACACTGAAGCTTTCTTT. This gives the protein CASSQGISPNTEAFF.

The rearrangement uses TRBV7-6 and TRBJ2-7; TRBD1 matches at 8 bases. Germline values: CDR1 SGHVS, CDR2 FNYEAQ. V shed 3 bases, J shed 6 bases, and the junction held 10 bases outside the gene matches. The CDR3 is made up of 15 amino acids. This CDR3 is CASSFRTGTRSEQYF. DNA for the CDR3: TGTGCCAGCAGCTTCCGGACAGGGACTCGTAGCGAGCAGTACTTC.

This clonotype appeared a few times. The chain links TRBV28 to TRBJ2-6; 9 bases are shared with TRBD1. CDR3 size: 15 residues. V lost 4 bases, J lost 4 bases, and 2 bases stayed unmatched. Germline values: CDR1 MDHEN, CDR2 SYDVKM. The DNA for the CDR3 is TGTGCCAGCAGTTCACAGGGGGCCGGGGCCAACGTCCTGACTTTC. The encoded protein is CASSSQGAGANVLTF.

This clonotype was counted many times. The chain combines TRBV28 with TRBJ2-1, with 7 positions matching TRBD2. Germline V CDR1 and CDR2: MDHEN, SYDVKM. J lost 9 bases, V lost 5 bases, and 4 bases had no gene match. The CDR3 covers 12 residues. CDR3 protein: CASSRLAVEQFF. CDR3 DNA: TGTGCCAGCAGTAGACTAGCTGTTGAGCAGTTCTTC.

Ten or more counts support this clonotype. The chain carries TRBV5-1 and TRBJ2-5, with D perhaps TRBD1 (6 bases). Trimming shortened V by 4 bases and J by 4 bases, and 14 bases separated the two germline ends. The CDR3 loop spans 14 amino acids. The V gene's germline CDR1 is SGHRS and CDR2 YFSETQ. CDR3 DNA: TGCGCCAGCAGCCCCGGACAGTACGTAGAGACCCAGTACTTC. This sequence encodes CASSPGQYVETQYF.